These T cell receptor beta chains were read from a single sample in a study of Graves' ophthalmopathy and Graves' hyperthyroidism. MiXCR, run by TCRdb on the multiplex PCR reads, gives a single entry per CDR3 protein. The table has some 200,000 distinct CDR3 sequences, around 28% seen once. Input material: peripheral blood. These receptors came from a man aged 45-65 years with Graves' ophthalmopathy. Both conserved end residues are part of each CDR3. D genes are given only for firm matches. Clone size is shown for a subset of rows, as once, few, many or a class of expanded clone.

v_call: TRBV30
cdr3_length: 13
clone_size: many
d_call: NA
j_call: TRBJ1-5
cdr3_aa: CAWSPGPNQPQHF
cdr3_nt: TGTGCCTGGAGCCCAGGACCGAATCAGCCCCAGCATTTT

v_call: TRBV29-1
cdr3_length: 12
clone_size: many
d_call: NA
j_call: TRBJ2-5
cdr3_aa: CSVGKIQETQYF
cdr3_nt: TGCAGCGTTGGGAAAATACAAGAGACCCAGTACTTC

v_call: TRBV6-5
cdr3_length: 14
clone_size: many
d_call: TRBD1
j_call: TRBJ2-7
cdr3_aa: CASESGQGSYEQYF
cdr3_nt: TGTGCCAGCGAATCGGGACAGGGTAGCTACGAGCAGTACTTC

v_call: TRBV12-3/TRBV12-4
cdr3_length: 15
clone_size: many
d_call: NA
j_call: TRBJ2-7
cdr3_aa: CASSYDRLETYEQYF
cdr3_nt: TGTGCCAGCAGTTATGACAGGCTTGAAACCTACGAGCAGTACTTC

v_call: TRBV2
cdr3_length: 15
clone_size: many
d_call: TRBD2
j_call: TRBJ2-5
cdr3_aa: CASSKGLAGTETQYF
cdr3_nt: TGTGCCAGCAGTAAGGGACTAGCGGGAACGGAGACCCAGTACTTC

v_call: TRBV7-9
cdr3_length: 12
clone_size: many
d_call: NA
j_call: TRBJ2-7
cdr3_aa: CASSSFGVEQYF
cdr3_nt: TGTGCCAGCAGCTCCTTTGGGGTCGAGCAGTACTTC

v_call: TRBV12-5
cdr3_length: 14
clone_size: many
d_call: NA
j_call: TRBJ2-2
cdr3_aa: CASALGPITGELFF
cdr3_nt: TGTGCTAGTGCCCTGGGACCGATCACCGGGGAGCTGTTTTTT

v_call: TRBV20-1
cdr3_length: 13
clone_size: NA
d_call: NA
j_call: TRBJ1-1
cdr3_aa: CTPPTGMNTEAFF
cdr3_nt: TGCACCCCGCCCACAGGGATGAACACTGAAGCTTTCTTT

v_call: TRBV2
cdr3_length: 21
clone_size: many
d_call: TRBD2
j_call: TRBJ2-3
cdr3_aa: CASRNGKQAGGTSRWSDTQYF
cdr3_nt: TGTGCCAGCAGGAACGGAAAACAAGCGGGAGGTACCTCACGGTGGTCAGATACGCAGTATTTT

v_call: TRBV5-1
cdr3_length: 15
clone_size: many
d_call: NA
j_call: TRBJ2-6
cdr3_aa: CASSRWGTGANVLTF
cdr3_nt: TGCGCCAGCAGCCGCTGGGGGACTGGGGCCAACGTCCTGACTTTC

v_call: TRBV12-3/TRBV12-4
cdr3_length: 13
clone_size: few
d_call: TRBD1
j_call: TRBJ1-1
cdr3_aa: CASSYRQGGEAFF
cdr3_nt: TGTGCCAGCAGTTATCGACAGGGGGGTGAAGCTTTCTTT

v_call: TRBV6-1
cdr3_length: 14
clone_size: NA
d_call: NA
j_call: TRBJ2-7
cdr3_aa: CASRPLAGIYEQYF
cdr3_nt: TGTGCCAGCAGGCCTCTTGCTGGGATCTACGAGCAGTACTTC

v_call: TRBV7-8
cdr3_length: 15
clone_size: few
d_call: NA
j_call: TRBJ1-5
cdr3_aa: CASSRREGGNQPQHF
cdr3_nt: TGTGCCAGCAGCCGCCGTGAAGGTGGCAATCAGCCCCAGCATTTT

v_call: TRBV7-3
cdr3_length: 16
clone_size: many
d_call: NA
j_call: TRBJ2-2
cdr3_aa: CASSLQEGLDTGELFF
cdr3_nt: TGTGCCAGCAGCTTACAAGAGGGGTTGGACACCGGGGAGCTGTTTTTT

v_call: TRBV7-2
cdr3_length: 14
clone_size: NA
d_call: NA
j_call: TRBJ2-7
cdr3_aa: CASSLLWASPEQYF
cdr3_nt: TGTGCCAGCAGCTTACTGTGGGCAAGTCCGGAGCAGTACTTC

v_call: TRBV12-3/TRBV12-4
cdr3_length: 15
clone_size: NA
d_call: NA
j_call: TRBJ2-7
cdr3_aa: CASSLDLAGAGEQYF
cdr3_nt: TGTGCCAGCAGTTTAGATCTTGCGGGGGCCGGAGAGCAGTACTTC

v_call: TRBV2
cdr3_length: 13
clone_size: many
d_call: NA
j_call: TRBJ2-7
cdr3_aa: CASGRQLSYEQYF
cdr3_nt: TGTGCCAGCGGAAGACAGCTTTCCTACGAGCAGTACTTC

v_call: TRBV28
cdr3_length: 15
clone_size: many
d_call: NA
j_call: TRBJ1-5
cdr3_aa: CASSLGQGRNQPQHF
cdr3_nt: TGTGCCAGCAGTTTAGGCCAGGGACGCAATCAGCCCCAGCATTTT

v_call: TRBV12-3/TRBV12-4
cdr3_length: 13
clone_size: few
d_call: TRBD2
j_call: TRBJ2-7
cdr3_aa: CASRLAGEYEQYF
cdr3_nt: TGTGCCAGCCGTCTAGCGGGAGAGTACGAGCAGTACTTC

v_call: TRBV12-3/TRBV12-4
cdr3_length: 13
clone_size: NA
d_call: NA
j_call: TRBJ1-5
cdr3_aa: CASSNFGDQPQHF
cdr3_nt: TGTGCCAGCAGTAATTTTGGGGATCAGCCCCAGCATTTT

v_call: TRBV12-3/TRBV12-4
cdr3_length: 12
clone_size: many
d_call: NA
j_call: TRBJ1-2
cdr3_aa: CASSLTGKGYTF
cdr3_nt: TGTGCCAGCAGTTTAACGGGGAAAGGCTACACCTTC

v_call: TRBV6-1
cdr3_length: 16
clone_size: NA
d_call: TRBD2
j_call: TRBJ2-7
cdr3_aa: CASGALAGRLSYEQYF
cdr3_nt: TGTGCCAGCGGGGCACTAGCGGGCCGCCTTTCCTACGAGCAGTACTTC

v_call: TRBV24-1
cdr3_length: 13
clone_size: many
d_call: TRBD1
j_call: TRBJ2-7
cdr3_aa: CATAQGAGYEQYF
cdr3_nt: TGTGCCACCGCACAGGGGGCAGGCTACGAGCAGTACTTC

v_call: TRBV30
cdr3_length: 12
clone_size: many
d_call: NA
j_call: TRBJ2-7
cdr3_aa: CAWTSPQYEQYF
cdr3_nt: TGTGCCTGGACCTCCCCCCAGTACGAGCAGTACTTC

v_call: TRBV28
cdr3_length: 14
clone_size: many
d_call: NA
j_call: TRBJ2-5
cdr3_aa: CASSATVPQETQYF
cdr3_nt: TGTGCCAGCAGTGCGACAGTACCCCAAGAGACCCAGTACTTC

v_call: TRBV5-1
cdr3_length: 16
clone_size: many
d_call: NA
j_call: TRBJ2-7
cdr3_aa: CASSQITGLSTYEQYF
cdr3_nt: TGCGCCAGCAGCCAAATAACAGGGCTTTCCACCTACGAGCAGTACTTC

v_call: TRBV18
cdr3_length: 13
clone_size: many
d_call: NA
j_call: TRBJ1-2
cdr3_aa: CASSPDSNYGYTF
cdr3_nt: TGTGCCAGCTCACCCGACAGTAACTATGGCTACACCTTC

v_call: TRBV6-1
cdr3_length: 15
clone_size: many
d_call: NA
j_call: TRBJ1-5
cdr3_aa: CASSKTGIHNQPQHF
cdr3_nt: TGTGCCAGCAGTAAAACAGGAATACACAATCAGCCCCAGCATTTT

v_call: TRBV28
cdr3_length: 13
clone_size: many
d_call: NA
j_call: TRBJ1-2
cdr3_aa: CASTLTGSYGYTF
cdr3_nt: TGTGCCAGCACCTTGACAGGAAGCTATGGCTACACCTTC

v_call: TRBV12-3/TRBV12-4
cdr3_length: 12
clone_size: many
d_call: NA
j_call: TRBJ1-5
cdr3_aa: CASSGSNQPQHF
cdr3_nt: TGTGCCAGCAGCGGGAGCAATCAGCCCCAGCATTTT

v_call: TRBV28
cdr3_length: 16
clone_size: many
d_call: NA
j_call: TRBJ2-7
cdr3_aa: CASSLIPIAGPYEQYF
cdr3_nt: TGTGCCAGCAGTTTAATCCCTATAGCAGGGCCCTACGAGCAGTACTTC

v_call: TRBV4-1
cdr3_length: 15
clone_size: once
d_call: TRBD1
j_call: TRBJ1-2
cdr3_aa: CASSQVPRQGYGYTF
cdr3_nt: TGCGCCAGCAGCCAAGTACCGAGACAGGGCTATGGCTACACCTTC

v_call: TRBV11-3
cdr3_length: 14
clone_size: many
d_call: NA
j_call: TRBJ2-7
cdr3_aa: CASSLVAGGFEQYF
cdr3_nt: TGTGCCAGCAGCTTAGTCGCAGGCGGGTTCGAGCAGTACTTC

v_call: TRBV6-1
cdr3_length: 13
clone_size: many
d_call: TRBD1
j_call: TRBJ1-5
cdr3_aa: CASRGQGAQPQHF
cdr3_nt: TGTGCCAGCAGAGGACAGGGGGCCCAGCCCCAGCATTTT

v_call: TRBV28
cdr3_length: 16
clone_size: many
d_call: TRBD1
j_call: TRBJ2-7
cdr3_aa: CASSPGDRGMFDEQYF
cdr3_nt: TGTGCCAGCAGTCCGGGGGACAGGGGTATGTTTGACGAGCAGTACTTC

v_call: TRBV11-2
cdr3_length: 15
clone_size: NA
d_call: NA
j_call: TRBJ1-6
cdr3_aa: CASTFGGGRDSPLHF
cdr3_nt: TGTGCCAGCACCTTTGGGGGTGGAAGAGATTCACCCCTCCACTTT

v_call: TRBV6-5
cdr3_length: 14
clone_size: many
d_call: TRBD1
j_call: TRBJ1-5
cdr3_aa: CASSPTGYNQPQHF
cdr3_nt: TGTGCCAGCAGTCCGACAGGGTACAATCAGCCCCAGCATTTT

v_call: TRBV28
cdr3_length: 13
clone_size: many
d_call: NA
j_call: TRBJ2-7
cdr3_aa: CASSLQSPYEQYF
cdr3_nt: TGTGCCAGCAGTTTACAGAGTCCCTACGAGCAGTACTTC

v_call: TRBV28
cdr3_length: 16
clone_size: many
d_call: NA
j_call: TRBJ2-5
cdr3_aa: CASSPPGYQPQETQYF
cdr3_nt: TGTGCCAGCAGTCCCCCGGGGTACCAGCCCCAAGAGACCCAGTACTTC